This is a list of T cell receptor beta chains from one sample in a study of metastatic and nonmetastatic thyroid tumors. Using MiXCR, TCRdb reanalyzed the PCR reads. The sample contains over 14,000 clones, more than 25% of which appear only once. The sample comprised tumor tissue. Source of these receptors: a female donor with papillary thyroid cancer or a benign thyroid nodule (not recorded which). Some clones in this sample may be carry-over from other donors' samples. The CDR3 runs from the conserved cysteine through the conserved F or W. The D gene is left open where the match is weak. Clone size appears in some rows only: once, few, many, or a class for an expanded clone.

clone size: few; J gene: TRBJ2-3; V gene: TRBV28; D gene: NA; CDR3 DNA: TGTGCCAGCAGCCCTACTCAAGTACCAGATACGCAGTATTTT; CDR3 protein: CASSPTQVPDTQYF
clone size: few; J gene: TRBJ1-6; V gene: TRBV6-1; D gene: NA; CDR3 DNA: TGTGCCAGCAGTGTAAGGGGAGCCTATAATTCACCCCTCCACTTT; CDR3 protein: CASSVRGAYNSPLHF
clone size: medium-sized; J gene: TRBJ2-2; V gene: TRBV7-9; D gene: NA; CDR3 DNA: TGTGCCAGCAGTTCCTCAGGCGGGGAGCTGTTTTTT; CDR3 protein: CASSSSGGELFF
clone size: NA; J gene: TRBJ1-5; V gene: TRBV6-1; D gene: TRBD1; CDR3 DNA: TGTGCCAGTTCCGGGACAGGGGGTCGTCAGCCCCAGCATTTT; CDR3 protein: CASSGTGGRQPQHF
clone size: few; J gene: TRBJ2-7; V gene: TRBV6-1; D gene: NA; CDR3 DNA: TGTGCCAGCAGTCCGGGACTTGCAGCCTACGAGCAGTACTTC; CDR3 protein: CASSPGLAAYEQYF
clone size: NA; J gene: TRBJ2-3; V gene: TRBV6-1; D gene: NA; CDR3 DNA: TGTGCCAGCAGTGGTTTCTCCCGCACAGATACGCAGTATTTT; CDR3 protein: CASSGFSRTDTQYF
clone size: NA; J gene: TRBJ2-3; V gene: TRBV4-2; D gene: NA; CDR3 DNA: TGTGCCAGCAGCCAAGCCCGGGCGGTTGGGGGCAGAGATACGCAGTATTTT; CDR3 protein: CASSQARAVGGRDTQYF
clone size: NA; J gene: TRBJ2-1; V gene: TRBV20-1; D gene: NA; CDR3 DNA: TGCAGTGCTACAAACCGGGACGGATACAATGAGCAGTTCTTC; CDR3 protein: CSATNRDGYNEQFF
clone size: many; J gene: TRBJ1-4; V gene: TRBV18; D gene: NA; CDR3 DNA: TGTGCCAGCTCACCAGGGCGTAATGAAAAACTGTTTTTT; CDR3 protein: CASSPGRNEKLFF
clone size: NA; J gene: TRBJ2-7; V gene: TRBV11-1; D gene: TRBD2; CDR3 DNA: TGTGCCAGCAGCTTTAAGGCGGGAGGCGTACGGCTCTACGAGCAGTACTTC; CDR3 protein: CASSFKAGGVRLYEQYF
clone size: NA; J gene: TRBJ2-1; V gene: TRBV6-5; D gene: NA; CDR3 DNA: TGTGCCAGCAGTTACTCGGCCTATTACAATGAGCAGTTCTTC; CDR3 protein: CASSYSAYYNEQFF
clone size: many; J gene: TRBJ2-5; V gene: TRBV27; D gene: TRBD2; CDR3 DNA: TGTGCCAGCAGTTTCCGCACCGGGACTAGCTTATTAGAGACCCAGTACTTC; CDR3 protein: CASSFRTGTSLLETQYF
clone size: NA; J gene: TRBJ1-2; V gene: TRBV11-1; D gene: NA; CDR3 DNA: TGTGCCAGCAGCCTCACTATGACAGATTCGGAAGGCTACACCTTC; CDR3 protein: CASSLTMTDSEGYTF
clone size: many; J gene: TRBJ2-2; V gene: TRBV7-9; D gene: TRBD1; CDR3 DNA: TGTGCCAGCGGTGGGACAGGGGGAAACACCGGGGAGCTGTTTTTT; CDR3 protein: CASGGTGGNTGELFF
clone size: NA; J gene: TRBJ1-3; V gene: TRBV30; D gene: NA; CDR3 DNA: TGTGCCTGGAAGCAGAACTCTGGAAACACCATATATTTT; CDR3 protein: CAWKQNSGNTIYF
clone size: many; J gene: TRBJ1-5; V gene: TRBV20-1; D gene: NA; CDR3 DNA: TGCAGTGCCTCCCTTCCGGAGACATATAGCAATCAGCCCCAGCATTTT; CDR3 protein: CSASLPETYSNQPQHF
clone size: NA; J gene: TRBJ2-7; V gene: TRBV30; D gene: TRBD1; CDR3 DNA: TGTGCCTGGACCCTCCGGGACAGGGGGCTCTACGAGCAGTACTTC; CDR3 protein: CAWTLRDRGLYEQYF
clone size: few; J gene: TRBJ1-5; V gene: TRBV12-3/TRBV12-4; D gene: NA; CDR3 DNA: TGTGCCAGCAGTGGACAGAGGAATCAGCCCCAGCATTTT; CDR3 protein: CASSGQRNQPQHF
clone size: medium-sized; J gene: TRBJ2-1; V gene: TRBV5-1; D gene: TRBD2; CDR3 DNA: TGCGCCAGCAGCGTGGCGGGAGGGGGCAATGAGCAGTTCTTC; CDR3 protein: CASSVAGGGNEQFF
clone size: few; J gene: TRBJ1-2; V gene: TRBV6-2/TRBV6-3; D gene: NA; CDR3 DNA: TGTGCCAGCAGCGCCCGAGATGTCTATGGCTACACCTTC; CDR3 protein: CASSARDVYGYTF
clone size: NA; J gene: TRBJ1-5; V gene: TRBV24-1; D gene: NA; CDR3 DNA: TGTGCCACCAGTGATCGTCAGGGAGACTATAGCAATCAGCCCCAGCATTTT; CDR3 protein: CATSDRQGDYSNQPQHF
clone size: NA; J gene: TRBJ2-7; V gene: TRBV6-2/TRBV6-3; D gene: NA; CDR3 DNA: TGTGCCAGCAGTTATCCGGGAAGTGGAATCTACGAGCAGTACTTC; CDR3 protein: CASSYPGSGIYEQYF
clone size: medium-sized; J gene: TRBJ1-2; V gene: TRBV5-1; D gene: NA; CDR3 DNA: TGCGCCAGCAGCGGTGGGGGTTGGGGCTACACCTTC; CDR3 protein: CASSGGGWGYTF
clone size: many; J gene: TRBJ1-4; V gene: TRBV7-8; D gene: TRBD1; CDR3 DNA: TGTGCCAGCAGCTACGGGACAGGGCATTATGAAAAACTGTTTTTT; CDR3 protein: CASSYGTGHYEKLFF
clone size: NA; J gene: TRBJ1-2; V gene: TRBV28; D gene: NA; CDR3 DNA: TGTGCCAGCAGTTTAGTTCAACAGAACTATGGCTACACCTTC; CDR3 protein: CASSLVQQNYGYTF